This TCR beta chain emerged from a study of CD8 T cells in Susac syndrome (dated by TCRdb to between 2018 and 2020). Regarding the complete study: Whether CD8+ T cell activation and differentiation in Susac syndrome was antigen driven was tested using repertoire sequencing.

What the research found in general, with its limitations: The study acknowledged that relatively few individuals were included in the TCR sequencing and HLA analysis.

RNA was extracted with the RNeasy kit and about 0.5 to 1 ug was reverse transcribed using random hexamers. The immunoSEQ multiplex PCR assay, which covers 54 Vbeta and 13 Jbeta segments, was used to amplify TCR beta CDR3 regions. To correct PCR amplification bias, a synthetic template baseline was used for both primer optimization and computational correction. From the authors' description of their analysis: Only productive sequences were kept, with reads annotated to V, D and J genes according to IMGT and analyzed in immunoSEQ Analyzer. Clonality was computed as one minus Shannon entropy normalized by log2 of the number of productive unique sequences. For each patient and control, public and private clones were evaluated within the 100 most prevalent clones. Susac-specific clones were defined as absent from healthy and MS cohorts, 800 to 1,200 published viral clones and other ImmuneACCESS disease sequences. The raw public data were reprocessed by TCRdb itself: fastp quality trimming at Q25, MiXCR clonotype calling, in-frame beta chains only. Under each unique CDR3 protein, matching rows form one entry showing the most common genes and DNA. The V and J calls follow TCRdb's processing rather than the paper's. The sample data list roughly 160,000 distinct CDR3 sequences, and around 94% of these were observed just once. Roughly 0.14% of the sample goes to the ten largest clones.

Points on this clonotype: Its antigen remains undetermined. Base qualities are not recorded, but no much larger clone differs from it by a single base.

The germline V gene (reference sequence) specifies GTSNPN as CDR1 and SVGIG as CDR2. The CDR3 holds 14 amino acids from the cysteine to the phenylalanine. Only CDR3 DNA remains: 42 bases, in frame from the first base. At the junction V is shortened by 2 bases and J by 6 bases; bases outside the gene matches: 5. Peripheral blood CD8+ and CD4+ T cells from healthy donors, Susac syndrome patients and multiple sclerosis patients were profiled using high-throughput TCR beta sequencing. Healthy donors were age- and sex-matched controls. CD8+ TEMRA cells were enriched by FACS, while bulk CD8+ and CD4+ T cells were purified by magnetic negative isolation. Blood was collected in EDTA tubes and processed within 24 hours, with PBMCs isolated through density gradient centrifugation. PBMCs destined for TCR sequencing were cryopreserved in liquid nitrogen and later thawed in a 37 °C water bath. The sorted or isolated CD4+, CD8+ and CD8+ TEMRA cells had a purity of 90% or higher.

Rearrangement joined TRBV30 to TRBJ2-5; TRBD2 matches 11 bases in the middle. The sample taken for sequencing was CD4+ T cells from PBMCs. The receptor's source is a human donor in good health. The CDR3 region reads CAWSQTSGVKTQYF. The sequence in DNA is TGTGCCTGGAGTCAGACTAGCGGGGTAAAGACCCAGTACTTC.